Below are 2 T cell receptor beta chains sequenced from a single sample in a study of metastatic and nonmetastatic thyroid tumors. Until they underwent thyroid surgery, no patient had received any treatment. TCRdb re-called the PCR reads through MiXCR. The table has approximately 16,000 clones, approximately 31% seen once. Sequenced sample: tumor tissue. All receptors come from a male donor with papillary thyroid cancer or a benign thyroid nodule (not recorded which). Some clones in this sample may be carry-over from other donors' samples.

The chain uses TRBV19 and TRBJ1-1; D is undetermined. V was shortened by 6 bases and J by 3 bases, with 20 bases between the two germline ends. This CDR3 contains 16 residues. CDR1 and CDR2 from the germline V gene are LNHDA and SQIVND (reference sequence). CDR3 nucleotides: TGTGCCAGTAGCCGCAAAACCGAGTGGTGGTACACTGAAGCTTTCTTT. Translation gives CASSRKTEWWYTEAFF.

The V call is TRBV12-3 or TRBV12-4, the J call TRBJ1-2; 7 nucleotides line up with TRBD1. The CDR3 has 14 residues. Trimming at V came to 4 bases and at J to 0 bases, leaving 2 bases not matched to a gene. The CDR3 DNA reads as TGTGCCAGCAGTTCGGGACAGACTAACTATGGCTACACCTTC. Translation gives CASSSGQTNYGYTF.